What follows are 32 T cell receptor beta chains derived from one specimen sequenced in a study of shared clonotypes between healthy human individuals. The naive CD8 population came from CD45RO-negative cells selected for CCR7, without terminally differentiated effector memory CD45RA+ cells. Data came from immunoSEQ multiplex PCR; TCRdb stores just in-frame clones and leaves some out. The sample carries 2 million to 2.5 million clones, about 92% recorded once. Sequencing was performed on naive CD8+ T cells from PBMCs. The receptors come from a man aged 18 to 29 in good health. Some clones in this sample may be carry-over from other donors' samples.

This chain joins TRBV29-1 and TRBJ1-1; D is unresolved. The ends were cut back, 1 base at V and 6 bases at J, with 9 bases in the middle. CDR3 length equals 12 residues. Germline values: CDR1 SQVTM, CDR2 ANQGSEA. The CDR3 coding sequence is TGCAGCGTTGAAGCGAATTTCCCTGAAGCTTTCTTT. Residues: CSVEANFPEAFF.

This clone showed up just a few times. The rearrangement uses TRBV29-1 and TRBJ1-2; D gene ambiguous. Germline assignment: CDR1 SQVTM and CDR2 ANQGSEA. The CDR3 consists of 11 residues. V shed 5 bases and J shed 8 bases, with 12 bases lying between them. The CDR3 sequence is CSVRDPGGYTF. The CDR3 coding sequence is TGCAGCGTTAGGGATCCGGGGGGCTACACCTTC. Supplemented by reference TRBV29-1 and TRBJ1-2, the full variable domain reads SAVISQKPSRDICQRGTSLTIQCQVDSQVTMMFWYRQQPGQSLTLIATANQGSEATYESGFVIDKFPISRPNLTFSTLTVSNMSPEDSSIYLCSVRDPGGYTFGSGTRLTVV.

CDR3 sequence: CASSPGGRAGTIYF. The CDR3 nucleotides are TGTGCCAGCAGCCCCGGAGGGAGGGCGGGCACCATATATTTT. The rearrangement links TRBV9 to TRBJ1-3, with no clear D. The CDR3 totals 14 residues. V was shortened by 4 bases and J by 9 bases, with 17 bases between the two germline ends. CDR1 is SGDLS, CDR2 YYNGEE, per germline.

A single count supports this clone. The CDR3 sequence is CAGTHWPAGVADTQYF. The CDR3 DNA follows: TGTGCCGGCACCCATTGGCCAGCGGGAGTAGCAGATACGCAGTATTTT. The chain recombines TRBV30 with TRBJ2-3; 8 bases match TRBD2. Germline loops: CDR1 GTSNPN, CDR2 SVGIG (reference sequence). This CDR3 comprises 16 residues. The junction had 17 bases not matched to a gene; V was cut back by 8 bases and J by 4 bases. Full variable domain (outside the CDR3, taken from reference TRBV30 and TRBJ2-3): SQTIHQWPATLVQPVGSPLSLECTVEGTSNPNLYWYRQAAGRGLQLLFYSVGIGQISSEVPQNLSASRPQDRQFILSSKKLLLSDSGFYLCAGTHWPAGVADTQYFGPGTRLTVL.

The CDR3 loop reads CASSLAGLDTGELFF. The CDR3 coding sequence is TGTGCCAGCAGCCTAGCGGGATTGGACACCGGGGAGCTGTTTTTT. The V gene is TRBV6-5, the J gene TRBJ2-2; TRBD2 agrees at 9 bases. With V trimmed by 6 bases and J by 3 bases, 5 bases remained unmatched. This CDR3 is 15 amino acids long. The germline gives CDR1 MNHEY, CDR2 SVGAGI.

This clone has a single count. The CDR3 protein is CSVPYADRVNEQFF. The DNA for the CDR3 is TGCAGCGTTCCTTACGCCGACAGGGTAAATGAGCAGTTCTTC. The chain carries TRBV29-1 and TRBJ2-1, with TRBD1 matching over 7 bases. V was pared by 5 bases and J by 7 bases, with 11 bases of the junction left unmatched. The CDR3 has 14 amino acids. CDR1 and CDR2 (germline): SQVTM, ANQGSEA.

This chain links TRBV28 with TRBJ2-7; TRBD1 is a possible D gene (6 bases). CDR1 MDHEN and CDR2 SYDVKM come from the germline V gene. This CDR3 has 13 residues. V lost 7 bases and J lost 2, with 12 bases in between. The CDR3 loop reads CASIDRNTYEQYF. The DNA for the CDR3 is TGTGCCAGCATAGACAGGAATACCTACGAGCAGTACTTC.

This chain uses TRBV5-4 with TRBJ2-5, with D unresolved. CDR3 length equals 14 residues. Between the trimmed V and J ends, which lost 0 bases and 2 bases, there was a span of 8 bases. Per the germline V gene, CDR1 is SGHNT and CDR2 is YYREEE (reference sequence). Here the CDR3 DNA reads TGTGCCAGCAGCTTGGGTGGGCAGCAAGAGACCCAGTACTTC. This sequence encodes CASSLGGQQETQYF.

The rearrangement links TRBV11-2 to TRBJ2-7; 9 bases align to TRBD1. CDR3 size: 16 residues. Germline CDR1 SGHAT, CDR2 FQNNGV. J was trimmed by 5 bases and V by 5 bases; bases with no gene match: 13. Written as DNA, the CDR3 is TGTGCCAGCAGCCCCGCCCCGACAGGGGGTCTTCACGAGCAGTACTTC. Its protein product is CASSPAPTGGLHEQYF. Full variable domain (remainder filled in from reference TRBV11-2 and TRBJ2-7): EAGVAQSPRYKIIEKRQSVAFWCNPISGHATLYWYQQILGQGPKLLIQFQNNGVVDDSQLPKDRFSAERLKGVDSTLKIQPAKLEDSAVYLCASSPAPTGGLHEQYFGPGTRLTVT.

CDR3 nucleotide sequence: TGTGCCAGCAGTCAGCCCGGTGTGGACCACTATGGCTACACCTTC. It translates to CASSQPGVDHYGYTF. The chain combines TRBV6-5 with TRBJ1-2; no clear D gene. Germline V CDR1 and CDR2: MNHEY, SVGAGI. V was shortened by 5 bases and J by 3 bases, with 16 bases between the two germline ends. CDR3 length: 15 amino acids.

Regarding this clone: Within the sample, other DNA sequences also encode this same CDR3. This chain uses TRBV29-1 with TRBJ1-2, with 8 bases that match TRBD1. V was pared by 6 bases and J by 2 bases, with 2 bases of the junction left unmatched. In germline, CDR1 is SQVTM, CDR2 ANQGSEA. The CDR3 runs 12 residues. CDR3 sequence: CSVRDRNYGYTF. Here the CDR3 DNA reads TGCAGCGTACGGGACAGGAACTATGGCTACACCTTC. Full variable domain (remainder filled in from reference TRBV29-1 and TRBJ1-2): SAVISQKPSRDICQRGTSLTIQCQVDSQVTMMFWYRQQPGQSLTLIATANQGSEATYESGFVIDKFPISRPNLTFSTLTVSNMSPEDSSIYLCSVRDRNYGYTFGSGTRLTVV.

The chain combines TRBV5-3 with TRBJ1-2; perhaps TRBD1 as D (5 bases). TRBV5-3 qualifies as an ORF whose function is uncertain. V was pared by 4 bases and J by 4 bases, with 17 bases between. The CDR3 has 15 amino acids. CDR3 DNA sequence: TGTGCCAGAAGCCACCAGGGATGGGGGAGCTATGGCTACACCTTC. Translation gives CARSHQGWGSYGYTF.

This clone has just one count. The same CDR3 can be traced to other DNA sequences in this sample. CDR3: CASSLTRGGYGYTF. The DNA of the CDR3 is TGTGCCAGCAGTTTGACTAGGGGTGGGTATGGCTACACCTTC. This sequence joins TRBV27 and TRBJ1-2, with D maybe TRBD1 (5 bases). The CDR3 consists of 14 residues. In germline, CDR1 is MNHEY, CDR2 SMNVEV (reference sequence). V was trimmed by 3 bases and J by 5 bases, leaving 13 bases between them.

V is TRBV7-3 and J is TRBJ1-2; D is possibly TRBD1 (6 bases). In germline, CDR1 is SGHTA, CDR2 FQGTGA. CDR3 length: 14 amino acids. V was trimmed by 3 bases and J by 8 bases, leaving 16 bases between them. The chain's CDR3 is CASSLSGDSGGYTF. DNA of the CDR3: TGTGCCAGCAGCTTGTCAGGGGACTCTGGAGGCTACACCTTC.

The rearrangement uses TRBV10-1 and TRBJ2-1; 12 positions agree with TRBD2. There are 17 residues in the CDR3. Trimming at V came to 3 bases and at J to 0 bases, leaving 3 bases not matched to a gene. Germline V gene data show CDR1 as WNHNN and CDR2 as SYGVQD (reference sequence). CDR3 sequence (DNA): TGCGCCAGCAGTGAAACTAGCGGGAGGTCCTCCTACAATGAGCAGTTCTTC. This codes for CASSETSGRSSYNEQFF.

The genes are TRBV2 and TRBJ1-4; D unresolved. CDR1 is SNHLY and CDR2 is FYNNEI in the germline V gene. The length of the CDR3 is 16 residues. Trimming removed 6 bases at V and 0 bases at J, with 14 bases between. CDR3 sequence: CASSRLWVATNEKLFF. For the CDR3, the DNA is TGTGCCAGCAGCCGACTTTGGGTTGCAACTAATGAAAAACTGTTTTTT.

In its sample, this clone was seen a few times. The chain uses TRBV7-9 and TRBJ2-6; a possible D gene is TRBD1 (5 bases). Trimming stripped 2 bases from V and 0 bases from J, with 11 bases between. This CDR3 region has 17 residues. Germline-derived CDR1 and CDR2 are SEHNR and FQNEAQ (reference sequence). The CDR3 bases are TGTGCCAGCAGCTTACCAGGGCCAGACTCTGGGGCCAACGTCCTGACTTTC. Translation: CASSLPGPDSGANVLTF. The full variable domain, in which reference TRBV7-9 and TRBJ2-6 provide the parts outside the CDR3, is DTGVSQNPRHKITKRGQNVTFRCDPISEHNRLYWYRQTLGQGPEFLTYFQNEAQLEKSRLLSDRFSAERPKGSFSTLEIQRTEQGDSAMYLCASSLPGPDSGANVLTFGAGSRLTVL.

V gene TRBV19 combines with J gene TRBJ2-6; no clear D gene. Germline V gene sequence: CDR1 LNHDA, CDR2 SQIVND (reference sequence). This CDR3 comprises 15 residues. With 0 bases removed from V and 4 bases from J, the gap between germline ends came to 7 bases. This CDR3 is CASSIDGAGANVLTF. The CDR3 region has the DNA TGTGCCAGTAGTATAGACGGTGCAGGGGCCAACGTCCTGACTTTC.

The chain is built from TRBV13 and TRBJ2-3; 7 nucleotides agree with TRBD2. The germline V gene has CDR1 PRHDT and CDR2 FYEKMQ (reference sequence). The ends lost 3 bases at V and 5 bases at J; junction bases unmatched: 11. The CDR3 runs to 16 residues. CDR3 in DNA: TGTGCCAGCAGCTTTATGCGGGAGAGTTCGGGAGATACGCAGTATTTT. Encoded protein: CASSFMRESSGDTQYF.

CDR3 residues: CASSSLAGWGRIDTQYF. CDR3 nucleotide sequence: TGTGCCAGCAGTTCCCTAGCGGGGTGGGGTCGGATCGATACGCAGTATTTT. The chain carries TRBV28 and TRBJ2-3, with 9 bases identical to TRBD2. Trimming took 4 bases from V and 6 from J; bases not matched to a gene: 14. The CDR3 totals 17 residues. Germline-derived CDR1 and CDR2 are MDHEN and SYDVKM. Full variable domain (outside the CDR3, taken from reference TRBV28 and TRBJ2-3): DVKVTQSSRYLVKRTGEKVFLECVQDMDHENMFWYRQDPGLGLRLIYFSYDVKMKEKGDIPEGYSVSREKKERFSLILESASTNQTSMYLCASSSLAGWGRIDTQYFGPGTRLTVL.

The CDR3 bases are TGTGCCAGCAGCTGGGGGACTAGCGGCTATGGGGAGACCCAGTACTTC. The encoded protein is CASSWGTSGYGETQYF. J is TRBJ2-5 and V is TRBV7-2, with 11 bases matching TRBD2. The V gene's germline CDR1 is SGHTA and CDR2 FQGNSA. The J segment lost 5 bases and the V segment lost 4 bases, leaving 9 bases of the junction unmatched. This CDR3 has 16 amino acids.

This chain joins TRBV9 and TRBJ2-7; TRBD2 matches 10 bases. Germline V gene lookup returns CDR1 SGDLS and CDR2 YYNGEE. The V segment lost 3 bases and the J segment 5 bases; nucleotides outside the gene matches: 11. CDR3 length: 16 amino acids. CDR3 DNA: TGTGCCAGCAGCGGAATATCTAGCGGGAGTATCCACGAGCAGTACTTC. It translates to CASSGISSGSIHEQYF.

The rearrangement uses TRBV5-1 and TRBJ2-7, with D perhaps TRBD1 (6 bases). The length of the CDR3 is 14 residues. Germline CDR1 reads SGHRS; CDR2 reads YFSETQ. Between the trimmed V and J ends, which lost 1 base and 4 bases, there was a span of 12 bases. CDR3 residues: CASSLNRVEYEQYF. The CDR3 nucleotides are TGCGCCAGCAGCTTGAACAGGGTGGAGTACGAGCAGTACTTC.

V is TRBV28 and J is TRBJ2-3; the D gene is possibly TRBD1 (6 bases). V lost 6 bases to trimming and J lost 4 bases, with 11 bases between them. CDR1 and CDR2 (germline): MDHEN, SYDVKM. The CDR3 loop spans 13 amino acids. The DNA for the CDR3 is TGTGCCAGCAGGGAACAGGGTGCAGATACGCAGTATTTT. Residues: CASREQGADTQYF.

The chain is built from TRBV5-4 and TRBJ1-4, with D tentatively TRBD1 (6 bases). This CDR3 contains 16 residues. V lost 0 bases to trimming and J lost 2 bases, with 11 bases between them. Looked up from germline, CDR1 is SGHNT and CDR2 is YYREEE (reference sequence). The CDR3 spells CASSLAVGGTNEKLFF. The CDR3 DNA reads as TGTGCCAGCAGCTTGGCCGTTGGGGGCACTAATGAAAAACTGTTTTTT.

This chain uses TRBV21-1 with TRBJ1-3; the table gives TRBD1 as D, unverified against the DNA. TRBV21-1 is an annotated pseudogene. This CDR3 region has 16 residues. The CDR3 reads CASSTRQEASGNTIYF. CDR3 in DNA: TGTGCCAGCAGCACCCGACAGGAAGCCTCTGGAAACACCATATATTTT.

The CDR3 protein is CASSEAKVAGRNIQYF. The CDR3 nucleotides are TGTGCCAGCAGTGAAGCGAAGGTGGCGGGGCGAAACATTCAGTACTTC. The chain is built from TRBV6-1 and TRBJ2-4, with D perhaps matching TRBD2 (6 bases). Trimming shortened V by 0 bases and J by 6 bases, and 15 bases separated the two germline ends. The CDR3 totals 16 residues. Germline values: CDR1 MNHNS, CDR2 SASEGT.

A single count supports this clone. This chain connects TRBV7-8 to TRBJ2-7; D ambiguous. Germline CDR1 and CDR2: SGHVS and FQNEAQ. This CDR3 contains 13 residues. V shed 0 bases and J shed 5 bases, with 8 bases lying between them. CDR3 residues: CASSLAPRDEQYF. The CDR3 DNA reads as TGTGCCAGCAGCTTAGCCCCCCGCGACGAGCAGTACTTC.

The chain couples TRBV6-1 to TRBJ2-1; 7 bases are a match to TRBD2. The CDR3 contains 15 residues. Germline V lookup: CDR1 MNHNS, CDR2 SASEGT. V lost 2 bases to trimming and J lost 14 bases; unmatched junction nucleotides: 15. CDR3 nucleotides: TGTGCCAGCAGTGAATACGGCGGGACTAACCCCGGAGAGTTCTTC. Its protein product is CASSEYGGTNPGEFF.

The chain has TRBV4-3 and TRBJ2-1; D remains ambiguous. CDR1 and CDR2 (germline): LGHNA, YSLEER. Trimming cost V 1 base and J 8 bases, with 18 bases left between them. This CDR3 region has 16 residues. The CDR3 sequence: CASSQGTLRTGDEQFF. CDR3 DNA: TGCGCCAGCAGCCAAGGAACATTGCGAACGGGCGATGAGCAGTTCTTC.

The chain joins TRBV25-1 to TRBJ2-1; 11 nucleotides agree with TRBD2. This CDR3 is built from 15 residues. The J segment lost 3 bases and the V segment lost 6 bases, leaving 4 bases of the junction unmatched. Germline V CDR1 and CDR2: MGHDK, SYGVNS. The CDR3 here is CASSGTSGSYNEQFF. CDR3 nucleotide sequence: TGTGCCAGCAGCGGCACTAGCGGGAGCTACAATGAGCAGTTCTTC.

The rearrangement links TRBV7-9 to TRBJ2-5; D gene unclear. The V gene lost 5 bases and the J gene lost 1 base, with 17 bases spanning the gap. From germline, CDR1 is SEHNR and CDR2 FQNEAQ (reference sequence). CDR3 size: 16 residues. CDR3 protein: CASSIRTDRFQETQYF. For the CDR3, the DNA is TGTGCCAGCAGCATACGGACCGACCGTTTCCAAGAGACCCAGTACTTC.